This T cell receptor beta chain was identified in a study of T cells in Graves' hyperthyroidism and ophthalmopathy. RNA transcripts were the template for amplifying TCR beta CDR3 regions. With the HTBI primer set, the TCR CDR3 went through a first round of RT-PCR. Each CDR3 protein is one row after TCRdb ran MiXCR on the multiplex PCR reads. The top ten hold 3.8% of the sample, which has about 620,000 distinct CDR3 sequences, around 15% seen once. The CDR3 spans 17 residues. CDR1 is LNHNV, CDR2 YYDKDF, per germline (reference sequence). Trimming removed 1 base from V and 1 base from J, with 14 bases in between. Patients were excluded for uncontrolled infection, other autoimmune disease, pregnancy or lactation. Diagnoses were made from clinical symptoms, serum measures (thyroxine and TRAb), thyroid ultrasound and orbital computed tomography.

The TCR comes from a woman under 40 with Graves' hyperthyroidism. V is TRBV15 and J is TRBJ2-1; possibly TRBD2 for D (6 bases). The sequencing sample was made of blood. The CDR3: CATSRGWRGHSYNEQFF. DNA of the CDR3: TGTGCCACCAGCAGAGGTTGGCGGGGCCATTCCTACAATGAGCAGTTCTTC.